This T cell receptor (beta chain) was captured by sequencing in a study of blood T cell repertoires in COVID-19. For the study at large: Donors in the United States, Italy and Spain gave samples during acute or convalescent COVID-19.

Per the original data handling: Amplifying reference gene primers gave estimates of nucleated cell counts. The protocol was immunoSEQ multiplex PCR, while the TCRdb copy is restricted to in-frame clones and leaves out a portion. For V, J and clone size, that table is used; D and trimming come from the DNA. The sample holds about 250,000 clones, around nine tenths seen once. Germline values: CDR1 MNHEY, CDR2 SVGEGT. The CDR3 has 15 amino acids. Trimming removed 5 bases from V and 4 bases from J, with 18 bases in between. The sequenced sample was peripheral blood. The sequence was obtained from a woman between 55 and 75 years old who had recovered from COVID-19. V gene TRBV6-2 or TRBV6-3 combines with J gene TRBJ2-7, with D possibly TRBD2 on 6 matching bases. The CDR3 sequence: CASSPGLANSYEQYF. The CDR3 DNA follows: TGTGCCAGCAGTCCCGGGCTAGCGAACAGTTACGAGCAGTACTTC.